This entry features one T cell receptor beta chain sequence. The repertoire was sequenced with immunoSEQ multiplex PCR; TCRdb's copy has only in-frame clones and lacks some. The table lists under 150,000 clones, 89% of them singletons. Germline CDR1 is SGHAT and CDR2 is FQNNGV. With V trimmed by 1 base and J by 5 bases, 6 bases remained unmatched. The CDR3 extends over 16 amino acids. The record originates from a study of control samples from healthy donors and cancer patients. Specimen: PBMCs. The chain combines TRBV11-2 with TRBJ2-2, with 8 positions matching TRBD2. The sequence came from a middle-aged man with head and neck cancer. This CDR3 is CASSLVTGGPTGELFF. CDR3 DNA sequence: TGTGCCAGCAGCTTAGTAACGGGAGGGCCGACCGGGGAGCTGTTTTTT.